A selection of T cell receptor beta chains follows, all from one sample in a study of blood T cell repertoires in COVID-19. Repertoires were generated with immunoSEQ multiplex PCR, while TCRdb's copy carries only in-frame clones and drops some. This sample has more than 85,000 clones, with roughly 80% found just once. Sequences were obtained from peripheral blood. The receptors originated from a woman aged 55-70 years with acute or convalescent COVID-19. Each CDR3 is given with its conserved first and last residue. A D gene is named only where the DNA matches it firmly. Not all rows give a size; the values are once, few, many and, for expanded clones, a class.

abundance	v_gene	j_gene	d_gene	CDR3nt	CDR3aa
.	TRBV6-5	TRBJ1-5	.	TGTGCCAGCAGCACGACAGGCTTCAATCAGCCCCAGCATTTT	CASSTTGFNQPQHF
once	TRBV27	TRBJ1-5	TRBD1	TGTGCCAGCAGTTTGACAGGGAGTGGCAATCAGCCCCAGCATTTT	CASSLTGSGNQPQHF
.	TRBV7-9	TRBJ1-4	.	TGTGCCAGCAGCAACCCCCCCTCGGCAGGGCAGGGGGAAAAACTGTTTTTT	CASSNPPSAGQGEKLFF
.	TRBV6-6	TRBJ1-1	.	TGTGCCGGGGGGAGGGGCACTGAAGCTTTCTTT	CAGGRGTEAFF
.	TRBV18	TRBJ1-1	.	TGTGCCAGCTCACCCCTTGGAGAGGGCACTATGAACACTGAAGCTTTCTTT	CASSPLGEGTMNTEAFF
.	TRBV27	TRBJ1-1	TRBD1	TGTGCCAGCAGCCTAGGGGGCAAGATGAACACTGAAGCTTTCTTT	CASSLGGKMNTEAFF
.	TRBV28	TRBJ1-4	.	TGTGCCAGCAGTTTATTAGGGGGTAATGAAAAACTGTTTTTT	CASSLLGGNEKLFF
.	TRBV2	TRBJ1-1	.	TGTGCCCGCCTAACAGGGCCTGGGACTGAAGCTTTCTTT	CARLTGPGTEAFF
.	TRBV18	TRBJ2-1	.	TGTGCCAGCTCACCACAGACATCCTACAATGAGCAGTTCTTC	CASSPQTSYNEQFF
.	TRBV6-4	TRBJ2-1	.	TGTGCCAGCAGTGGGCCGGGGAAGTTTTTGAACTCCTACAATGAGCAGTTCTTC	CASSGPGKFLNSYNEQFF
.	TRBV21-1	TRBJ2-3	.	TGTGCCAGCAGCAAATTTTGGAGGGAGAGGAAGGCAGATACGCAGTATTTT	CASSKFWRERKADTQYF
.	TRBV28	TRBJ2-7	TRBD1	TGTGCCAGCAGGTCAATCAGGGGGCCCTCCTACGAGCAGTACTTC	CASRSIRGPSYEQYF
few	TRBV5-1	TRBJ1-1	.	TGCGCCAGCAGCTTACAGGGAGATGGCACTGAAGCTTTCTTT	CASSLQGDGTEAFF
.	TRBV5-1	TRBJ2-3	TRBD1	TGCGCCAGCAGCTTGCAGGGGGCCACAGATACGCAGTATTTT	CASSLQGATDTQYF
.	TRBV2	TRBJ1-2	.	TGTGCCAGCAACCTTAGGACATCAAACTATGGCTACACCTTC	CASNLRTSNYGYTF
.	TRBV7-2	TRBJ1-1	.	TGTGCCAGCAGCTTACTCCCACTAGGCACTGAAGCTTTCTTT	CASSLLPLGTEAFF
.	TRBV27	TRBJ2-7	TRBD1	TGTGCCAGCAGTCCGTTCCAGGGGGCATCCTACGAGCAGTACTTC	CASSPFQGASYEQYF
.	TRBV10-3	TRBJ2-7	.	TGTGCCATCAGTGCAGGAAGTGAGCAGTACTTC	CAISAGSEQYF
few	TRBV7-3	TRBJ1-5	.	TGTGCCAGCAGCTTAACTCCTCTCAGGGATCCTTTT	CASSLTPLRDPF
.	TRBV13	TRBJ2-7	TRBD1	TGTGCCAGCAGCTTGGGACAGGGGACCTACGAGCAGTACTTC	CASSLGQGTYEQYF
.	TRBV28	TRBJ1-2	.	TGTGCCAGCAGTCGCGGGGCCACCGACTATGGCTACACCTTC	CASSRGATDYGYTF
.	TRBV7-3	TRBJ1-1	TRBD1	TGTGCCAGCAGCGCGTCCGCGACAGGGAGGACTGAAGCTTTCTTT	CASSASATGRTEAFF
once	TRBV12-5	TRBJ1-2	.	TGTGCTAGTGCCGGACCGGGGGGTAGGGGCTACACCTTC	CASAGPGGRGYTF
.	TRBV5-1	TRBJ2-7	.	TGCGCCAGCAGCTTGGATTTCGGGGGACAGCCCTACGAGCAGTACTTC	CASSLDFGGQPYEQYF
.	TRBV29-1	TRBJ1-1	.	TGCAGCGTTGAAACGGGAGACACTGAAGCTTTCTTT	CSVETGDTEAFF